This TCR beta chain was sequenced during a study of cytomegalovirus exposure and HLA in healthy donors. PCR involved 60 Vbeta and 13 Jbeta primers. Generated by immunoSEQ multiplex PCR, the TCRdb table keeps only in-frame clones and is missing some. The sample records 150,000 or so clones, about 70% being singletons. With regard to this clone: Its matching antigen is unknown.

Regarding the study as a whole: Cytomegalovirus association was assigned to more than 150 TCR beta chains.

Trimming shortened V by 1 base and J by 0 bases, and 6 bases separated the two germline ends. Germline CDR1 is LNHDA and CDR2 is SQIVND (reference sequence). The CDR3 contains 14 residues. The V call is TRBV19, the J call TRBJ2-5; weak D call: TRBD1 (6 bases). The sample was PBMCs. The sequence was collected from a young man in good health and CMV-seropositive. CDR3 sequence reads: CASSIAGDQETQYF. The DNA for the CDR3 is TGTGCCAGTAGTATAGCAGGGGACCAAGAGACCCAGTACTTC.